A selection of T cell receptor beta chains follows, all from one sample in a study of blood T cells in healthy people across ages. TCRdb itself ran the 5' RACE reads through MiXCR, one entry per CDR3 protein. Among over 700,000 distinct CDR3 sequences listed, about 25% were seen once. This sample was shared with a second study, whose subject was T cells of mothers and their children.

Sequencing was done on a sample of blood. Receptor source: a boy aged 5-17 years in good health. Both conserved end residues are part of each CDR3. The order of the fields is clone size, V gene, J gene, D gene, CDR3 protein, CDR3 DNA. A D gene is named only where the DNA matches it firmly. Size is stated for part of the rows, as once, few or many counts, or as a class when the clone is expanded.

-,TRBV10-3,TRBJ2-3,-,CAISESAGYTDTQYF,TGTGCCATCAGTGAGTCCGCGGGATACACAGATACGCAGTATTTT
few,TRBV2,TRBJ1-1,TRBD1,CASRRTGPNTEAFF,TGTGCCAGCAGGAGGACAGGGCCGAACACTGAAGCTTTCTTT
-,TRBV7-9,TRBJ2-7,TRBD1,CACSDRDSTTYEQYF,TGTGCCTGCAGCGACCGGGACAGCACAACCTACGAGCAGTACTTC
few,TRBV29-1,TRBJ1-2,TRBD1,CSVRGTVDGYTF,TGCAGCGTCCGGGGGACAGTTGATGGCTACACCTTC
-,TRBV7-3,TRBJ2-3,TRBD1,CASSLLGQGVQDTQYF,TGTGCCAGCAGCTTACTGGGACAGGGGGTTCAAGATACGCAGTATTTT
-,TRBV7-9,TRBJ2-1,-,CASSLGDTGKDEQFF,TGTGCCAGCAGCTTAGGGGACACAGGGAAAGATGAGCAGTTCTTC
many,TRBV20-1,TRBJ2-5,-,CSAGLARETQYF,TGCAGTGCTGGTCTAGCACGAGAGACCCAGTACTTC
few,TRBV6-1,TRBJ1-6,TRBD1,CASSPRGTGSSSPLHF,TGTGCCAGCAGTCCGCGCGGGACAGGGAGTAGTTCACCCCTCCACTTT
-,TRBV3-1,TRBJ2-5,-,CASSQDARALQETQYF,TGTGCCAGCAGCCAAGATGCCAGGGCCCTACAAGAGACCCAGTACTTC
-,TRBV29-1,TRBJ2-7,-,CSVADNSYEQYF,TGCAGCGTTGCCGACAACTCCTACGAGCAGTACTTC
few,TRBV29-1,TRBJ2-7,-,CSVVEGAYEQYF,TGCAGCGTTGTAGAGGGGGCCTACGAGCAGTACTTC
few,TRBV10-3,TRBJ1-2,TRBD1,CAISDTGEKGPGYTF,TGTGCCATCAGTGATACAGGGGAAAAAGGTCCTGGCTACACCTTC
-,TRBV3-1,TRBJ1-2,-,CASSPAAGPHYGYTF,TGTGCCAGCAGCCCCGCAGCAGGGCCCCACTATGGCTACACCTTC
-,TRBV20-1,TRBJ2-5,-,CSARSLARETQYF,TGCAGTGCTAGATCCCTAGCGAGGGAGACCCAGTACTTC
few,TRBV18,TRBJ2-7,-,CASSPPVAHEQYF,TGTGCCAGCTCACCACCAGTTGCCCACGAGCAGTACTTC
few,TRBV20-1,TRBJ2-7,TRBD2,CSASASGSSEQYF,TGCAGTGCTAGTGCTAGCGGGAGCAGCGAGCAGTACTTC
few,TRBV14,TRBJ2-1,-,CASRRAIYNEQFF,TGTGCCAGCAGGCGGGCCATATACAATGAGCAGTTCTTC
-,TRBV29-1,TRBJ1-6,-,CSARQAGNSPLHF,TGCAGCGCCCGACAGGCCGGAAATTCACCCCTCCACTTT
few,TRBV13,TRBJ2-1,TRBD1,CASSWGLGQSAYNEQFF,TGTGCCAGCAGCTGGGGGCTGGGACAGTCAGCTTACAATGAGCAGTTCTTC
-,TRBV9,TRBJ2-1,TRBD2,CASSVATSGSNNEQFF,TGTGCCAGCAGCGTAGCTACAAGCGGGAGCAACAATGAGCAGTTCTTC
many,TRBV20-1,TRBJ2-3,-,CSARGLAVDTQYF,TGCAGTGCTAGAGGGCTAGCAGTAGATACGCAGTATTTT
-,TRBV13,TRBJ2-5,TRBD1,CASSPPGQGWEETQYF,TGTGCCAGCAGCCCCCCTGGACAGGGGTGGGAAGAGACCCAGTACTTC
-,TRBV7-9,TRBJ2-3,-,CASRETGSTDTQYF,TGTGCCAGCAGGGAAACGGGATCCACAGATACGCAGTATTTT
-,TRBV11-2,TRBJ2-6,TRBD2,CASSLGLAGGPGGANVLTF,TGTGCCAGCAGCTTAGGACTAGCGGGAGGGCCTGGTGGGGCCAACGTCCTGACTTTC
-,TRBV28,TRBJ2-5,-,CASSLRGLGTQYF,TGTGCCAGCAGTTTAAGGGGACTGGGGACCCAGTACTTC